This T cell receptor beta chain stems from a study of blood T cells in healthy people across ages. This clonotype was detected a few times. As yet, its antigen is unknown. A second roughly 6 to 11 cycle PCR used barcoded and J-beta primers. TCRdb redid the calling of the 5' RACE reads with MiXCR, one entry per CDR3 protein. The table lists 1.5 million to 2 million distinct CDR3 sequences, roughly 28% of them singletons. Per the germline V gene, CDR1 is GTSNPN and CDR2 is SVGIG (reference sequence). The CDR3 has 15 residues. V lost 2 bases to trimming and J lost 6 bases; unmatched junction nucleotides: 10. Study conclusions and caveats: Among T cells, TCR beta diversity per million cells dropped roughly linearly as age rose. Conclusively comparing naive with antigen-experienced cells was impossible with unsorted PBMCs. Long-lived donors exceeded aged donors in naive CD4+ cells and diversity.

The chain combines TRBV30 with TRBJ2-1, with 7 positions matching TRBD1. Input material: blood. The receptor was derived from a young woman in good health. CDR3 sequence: CAWSRSGDSGNEQFF. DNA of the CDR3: TGTGCCTGGAGTCGATCCGGGGACAGTGGCAATGAGCAGTTCTTC.